Sequencing of this TCR beta chain was carried out in a study of blood T cell repertoires in COVID-19. Overall study context: Both acute and convalescent COVID-19 samples were obtained from the United States, Italy and Spain. T cells, B-cell-depleted T cells, or PBMCs provided the cDNA or gDNA that served as material.

This clone has just one count. Germline-derived CDR1 and CDR2 are MGHRA and YSYEKL. The CDR3 totals 16 residues. Trimming removed 4 bases at V and 4 bases at J, with 19 bases between. Source study methods: Nucleated cell counts were estimated from reference gene primer amplification. Libraries were prepared by immunoSEQ multiplex PCR; TCRdb keeps only in-frame clonotypes and omits some of them. V, J and clone size are taken as reported in that table, and D and trimming were inferred from the DNA itself. The sample shows over 150,000 clones, 81% of them seen only once. During active infection, Seattle patients enrolled and were then monitored through disease.

The sequenced sample was peripheral blood. The chain combines TRBV4-1 with TRBJ1-2; no clear D gene. The receptor was derived from an elderly woman with COVID-19, enrolled during active disease. The CDR3 DNA reads TGCGCCAGCAGCCTAACGGGTCGCCCAATGGTCTATGGCTACACCTTC. It encodes CASSLTGRPMVYGYTF.